A selection of T cell receptor beta chains follows, all from one sample in a study of blood T cell repertoires in COVID-19. Repertoires were generated with immunoSEQ multiplex PCR, while TCRdb's copy carries only in-frame clones and drops some. The table lists 130,000 or so clones, about 89% of them singletons. Sample: peripheral blood. All receptors derive from a man between 60 and 70 years old with COVID-19, enrolled during active disease. Each CDR3 is given with its conserved first and last residue. Fields, in order: V gene, D gene, CDR3 protein. A D gene is named only where the DNA matches it firmly.

>TRBV5-4|TRBD1
CASSSVRTGNYGYTF
>TRBV7-7|NA
CASSPNLGSSYEQYF
>TRBV9|NA
CASSEAATRSYNEQFF
>TRBV19|NA
CASLVGGVIGELFF
>TRBV25-1|NA
CASTDNNYGYTF
>TRBV6-6|TRBD1
CASSPSKGGHEQYF
>TRBV27|NA
CATPTGGFEAFF
>TRBV9|NA
CASSPTLGGNSPLHF
>TRBV7-2|TRBD1
CASSSTGGAANEKLFF
>TRBV19|TRBD1
CASTTDRGGDYGYTF
>TRBV28|NA
CASSLYNQGLQPQHF
>TRBV9|TRBD2
CASSVDPGGGLIHEQFF
>TRBV5-1|TRBD1
CASSLHLGTGGTNEKLFF
>TRBV28|NA
CASSSPVGGSEKLFF